These 21 T cell receptor beta chains share one sample of origin, sequenced in a study of naive and memory T cell subsets. General study findings and limits: Naive repertoires, especially CD8, held a few larger clonotypes, possibly memory cells re-expressing CD45RA.

These receptors' antigens are unknown. Two oligonucleotides, mixed equimolar, formed the beta constant-region primer covering TRBC1 and TRBC2. Ligated cDNA was amplified by four rounds of PCR with nested alpha and beta constant-region primers and SP2. TCRdb re-called the UMI-ligation and nested PCR reads through MiXCR, storing one row per CDR3 protein. The sample carries about 160,000 distinct CDR3 sequences, roughly 22% recorded once. Sequences were obtained from naive CD4+ T cells from blood. The receptors here all came from a human donor in good health.

The chain carries TRBV18 and TRBJ2-5; maybe TRBD2 (5 bases). Germline CDR1 and CDR2: KGHSH and LQKENI. Trimming cost V 4 bases and J 3 bases, with 9 bases left between them. The CDR3 loop spans 13 amino acids. The DNA of the CDR3 is TGTGCCAGCTCACTCGGGATCAAAGAGACCCAGTACTTC. Translated: CASSLGIKETQYF.

The chain combines TRBV10-3 with TRBJ2-1, with TRBD2 identical over 9 bases. CDR1 is ENHRY, CDR2 SYGVKD, per germline. The CDR3 consists of 13 residues. Trimming took 8 bases from V and 8 from J; bases not matched to a gene: 7. CDR3 loop: CAIRSGSVDEQFF. In nucleotides, the CDR3 is TGTGCCATCCGTAGCGGGAGCGTCGATGAGCAGTTCTTC.

The table lists this clonotype with many counts. The rearrangement joins TRBV5-6 to TRBJ1-1, with D perhaps matching TRBD1 (6 bases). The CDR3 length is 11 residues. Germline V gene lookup returns CDR1 SGHDT and CDR2 YYEEEE. V lost 4 bases to trimming and J lost 10 bases, with 11 bases between them. This CDR3 is CASSATGRAFF. In nucleotides, the CDR3 is TGTGCCAGCAGCGCAACAGGGAGAGCTTTCTTT.

This clonotype was counted between two and nine times. This chain links TRBV2 with TRBJ2-3; tentatively, D is TRBD1 (6 bases). CDR3 length: 13 residues. Trimming removed 3 bases at V and 7 bases at J, with 11 bases between. Germline V CDR1 and CDR2: SNHLY, FYNNEI. In nucleotides, the CDR3 is TGTGCCAGCAGTGAGGGGGCAGTGAATACGCAGTATTTT. Residues: CASSEGAVNTQYF. Variable domain in full (rest from reference TRBV2 and TRBJ2-3): EPEVTQTPSHQVTQMGQEVILRCVPISNHLYFYWYRQILGQKVEFLVSFYNNEISEKSEIFDDQFSVERPDGSNFTLKIRSTKLEDSAMYFCASSEGAVNTQYFGPGTRLTVL.

DNA of the CDR3: TGTGCCAGCAGCTCAGGATCTAAGAGGGCCTACAATGAGCAGTTCTTC. It is translated as CASSSGSKRAYNEQFF. The chain carries TRBV5-4 and TRBJ2-1; TRBD2 is a possible D gene (5 bases). Trimming removed 3 bases at V and 2 bases at J, with 15 bases between. Germline-derived CDR1 and CDR2 are SGHNT and YYREEE (reference sequence). The CDR3 loop spans 16 amino acids.

This clonotype came up many times. The J gene is TRBJ1-4, the V gene TRBV4-1; 9 bases fit TRBD1. Germline CDR1 MGHRA, CDR2 YSYEKL. V shed 4 bases, J shed 4 bases, and the junction held 10 bases outside the gene matches. The CDR3 totals 17 residues. The CDR3 loop is CASSRMTQGAGNEKLFF. Here the CDR3 DNA reads TGCGCCAGCAGCCGGATGACACAGGGGGCGGGTAATGAAAAACTGTTTTTT.

There are a few counts of this clonotype. The chain carries TRBV5-4 and TRBJ2-3; unclear D gene. The V gene's germline CDR1 is SGHNT and CDR2 YYREEE (reference sequence). Trimming took 1 base from V and 2 from J, leaving 5 bases between them. This CDR3 comprises 13 residues. The CDR3, as DNA: TGTGCCAGCAGCTTGACCCTCACAGATACGCAGTATTTT. This sequence encodes CASSLTLTDTQYF. Full variable domain (rest looked up from reference TRBV5-4 and TRBJ2-3): ETGVTQSPTHLIKTRGQQVTLRCSSQSGHNTVSWYQQALGQGPQFIFQYYREEENGRGNFPPRFSGLQFPNYSSELNVNALELDDSALYLCASSLTLTDTQYFGPGTRLTVL.

The rearrangement joins TRBV4-3 to TRBJ2-3; 9 bases line up with TRBD2. The germline CDR1 and CDR2 sequences are LGHNA and YSLEER. V lost 0 bases, J lost 2 bases, and 3 bases stayed unmatched. This CDR3 region has 16 residues. CDR3 sequence (DNA): TGCGCCAGCAGCCAAGATCTAGCGGGACACACAGATACGCAGTATTTT. Protein: CASSQDLAGHTDTQYF.

The V gene is TRBV27, the J gene TRBJ2-1, with 7 bases fitting TRBD2. V shed 2 bases and J 4 bases; nucleotides not matched to a gene: 17. Germline loops: CDR1 MNHEY, CDR2 SMNVEV (reference sequence). This CDR3 has 19 amino acids. CDR3 amino acids: CASSLGVSGGRVLYNEQFF. The CDR3 nucleotides read TGTGCCAGCAGTTTAGGGGTTTCTGGCGGGAGAGTTTTATACAATGAGCAGTTCTTC.

The V call is TRBV5-1, the J call TRBJ2-3, with D possibly TRBD2 on 5 matching bases. CDR3 length equals 15 residues. Germline assignment: CDR1 SGHRS and CDR2 YFSETQ. V lost 5 bases, J lost 2 bases, and 15 bases lay in between. As DNA, the CDR3 is TGCGCCAGCAGGGGCGTAGCGAAGAACACAGATACGCAGTATTTT. Its translation is CASRGVAKNTDTQYF.

This clonotype was detected only a few times. The chain is built from TRBV6-6 and TRBJ2-5; 9 nucleotides line up with TRBD1. The CDR3 length is 14 residues. With 2 bases clipped from V and 6 bases from J, the junction kept 4 bases outside the gene matches. In germline, CDR1 is MNHNY, CDR2 SVGAGI (reference sequence). The CDR3 loop is CASSYGGQGKTQYF. In DNA form, the CDR3 reads TGTGCCAGCAGTTACGGGGGACAGGGAAAGACCCAGTACTTC.

This clonotype was detected many times. The chain recombines TRBV9 with TRBJ2-3; 7 bases align to TRBD2. Germline V gene lookup returns CDR1 SGDLS and CDR2 YYNGEE. This CDR3 comprises 16 residues. J lost 2 bases, V lost 0 bases, and 6 bases had no gene match. CDR3: CASSVVAGADTDTQYF. The CDR3 bases are TGTGCCAGCAGCGTAGTGGCGGGAGCGGACACAGATACGCAGTATTTT.

This chain uses TRBV19 with TRBJ1-4; unclear D gene. The V gene's germline CDR1 is LNHDA and CDR2 SQIVND (reference sequence). Trimming cost V 3 bases and J 7 bases, with 12 bases left between them. The CDR3 length is 14 residues. The CDR3 DNA is TGTGCCAGTAGTATGGAAGGCATCGGTGAAAAACTGTTTTTT. As protein: CASSMEGIGEKLFF.

The table lists this clonotype with many counts. The chain couples TRBV6-2 or TRBV6-3 to TRBJ2-2, with a possible D match to TRBD1 (6 bases). The CDR3 runs 18 residues. Germline V gives CDR1 MNHEY, CDR2 SVGEGT. V lost 7 bases to trimming and J lost 1 base, with 22 bases between them. As DNA, the CDR3 is TGTGCCAGCACCTTACAGCTGGACAGCCGGAGGAACACCGGGGAGCTGTTTTTT. It codes for CASTLQLDSRRNTGELFF.

This clonotype occurred a few times. The rearrangement uses TRBV7-9 and TRBJ2-1; 10 bases match TRBD2. Per germline, CDR1 SEHNR and CDR2 FQNEAQ (reference sequence). This CDR3 spans 15 amino acids. Trimming took 1 base from V and 9 from J; bases not matched to a gene: 6. This CDR3 reads CASSLGLAGDREQFF. As DNA, the CDR3 is TGTGCCAGCAGCTTAGGTCTAGCGGGGGACCGTGAGCAGTTCTTC.

This clonotype was seen a few times. This chain uses TRBV3-1 with TRBJ2-1, with D uncertain. Trimming took 0 bases from V and 0 from J, leaving 9 bases between them. The germline gives CDR1 LGHDT, CDR2 YNNKEL (reference sequence). This CDR3 comprises 16 residues. The CDR3: CASSQDLRRSYNEQFF. The DNA of the CDR3 is TGTGCCAGCAGCCAAGATTTACGGCGCTCCTACAATGAGCAGTTCTTC.

This clonotype was seen only a few times. The chain joins TRBV15 to TRBJ2-2; the D call may be TRBD1 or TRBD2 (5 bases each). This CDR3 is built from 16 residues. Germline V gene sequence: CDR1 LNHNV, CDR2 YYDKDF (reference sequence). The V end was cut by 0 bases, the J end by 4 bases, with 12 bases between. CDR3 nucleotide sequence: TGTGCCACCAGCAGAGATCACGGGGCGTCCACCGGGGAGCTGTTTTTT. Translating it yields CATSRDHGASTGELFF.

The CDR3 bases are TGTGCCAGCAGCTTTCGACAGGGGCCGTACGAGCAGTACTTC. This gives the protein CASSFRQGPYEQYF. The chain couples TRBV7-9 to TRBJ2-7; 8 positions agree with TRBD1. The V segment lost 3 bases and the J segment 4 bases; nucleotides outside the gene matches: 5. The CDR3 is 14 amino acids. Germline assignment: CDR1 SEHNR and CDR2 FQNEAQ (reference sequence).

There are a few counts of this clonotype. The rearrangement uses TRBV2 and TRBJ2-7, with 7 bases aligning to TRBD1. Germline CDR1 and CDR2: SNHLY and FYNNEI. V gave up 2 bases and J gave up 2 bases; unmatched junction bases: 6. This CDR3 spans 15 amino acids. In DNA, the CDR3 is TGTGCCAGCAGTGAAACGTGGCAGGGGGCCTACGAGCAGTACTTC. Protein product: CASSETWQGAYEQYF.

The chain employs TRBV7-9 and TRBJ1-6, with 7 positions matching TRBD1. This CDR3 is built from 15 residues. CDR1 and CDR2 (germline): SEHNR, FQNEAQ (reference sequence). After removal of 4 bases from V and 10 bases from J, the junction contained 10 bases not matched to a gene. The CDR3 loop reads CASSSTGKIGSPLHF. Here the CDR3 DNA reads TGTGCCAGCAGCTCGACAGGGAAGATTGGGTCACCCCTCCACTTT.

This clonotype was seen more than once but under ten times. J is TRBJ2-1 and V is TRBV12-3 or TRBV12-4; TRBD2 matches 13 bases. V was pared by 6 bases and J by 4 bases, with 3 bases of the junction left unmatched. This CDR3 comprises 15 residues. The CDR3 nucleotides read TGTGCCAGCAGATGGACTAGCGGGAGTTACAATGAGCAGTTCTTC. Translated: CASRWTSGSYNEQFF.